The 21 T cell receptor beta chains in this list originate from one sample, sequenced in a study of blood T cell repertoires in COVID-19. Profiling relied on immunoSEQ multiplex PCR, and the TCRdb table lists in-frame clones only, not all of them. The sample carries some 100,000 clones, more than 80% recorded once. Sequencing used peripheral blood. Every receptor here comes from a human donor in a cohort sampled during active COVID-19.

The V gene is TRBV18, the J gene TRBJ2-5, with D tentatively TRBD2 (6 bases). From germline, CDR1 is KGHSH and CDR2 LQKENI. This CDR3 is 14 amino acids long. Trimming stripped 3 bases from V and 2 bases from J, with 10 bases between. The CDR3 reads CASSPNGGQETQYF. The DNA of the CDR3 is TGTGCCAGCTCACCGAACGGGGGTCAAGAGACCCAGTACTTC.

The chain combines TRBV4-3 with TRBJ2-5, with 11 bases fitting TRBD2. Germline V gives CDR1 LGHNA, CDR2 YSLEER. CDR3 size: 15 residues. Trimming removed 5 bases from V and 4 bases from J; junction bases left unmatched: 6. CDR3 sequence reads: CASSETGTSGETQYF. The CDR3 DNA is TGCGCCAGCAGCGAGACCGGGACTAGCGGAGAGACCCAGTACTTC.

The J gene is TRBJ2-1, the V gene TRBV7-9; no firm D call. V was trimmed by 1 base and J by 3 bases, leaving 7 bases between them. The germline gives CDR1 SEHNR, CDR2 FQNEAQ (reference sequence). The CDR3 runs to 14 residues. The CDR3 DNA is TGTGCCAGCAGCTTAGATCCCAACTACAATGAGCAGTTCTTC. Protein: CASSLDPNYNEQFF.

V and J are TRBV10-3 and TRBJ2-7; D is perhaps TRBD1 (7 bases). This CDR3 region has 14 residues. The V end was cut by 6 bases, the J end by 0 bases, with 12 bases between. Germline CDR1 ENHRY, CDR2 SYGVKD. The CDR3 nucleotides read TGTGCCATCAGGGGGGGACAGTCCTCCTACGAGCAGTACTTC. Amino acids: CAIRGGQSSYEQYF.

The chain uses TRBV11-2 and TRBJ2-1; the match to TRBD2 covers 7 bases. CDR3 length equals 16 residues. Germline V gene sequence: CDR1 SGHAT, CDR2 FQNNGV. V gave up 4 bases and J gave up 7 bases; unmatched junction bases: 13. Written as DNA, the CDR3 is TGTGCCAGCAGCTCTCCCAACACGGGGGGTACAAATGAGCAGTTCTTC. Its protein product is CASSSPNTGGTNEQFF. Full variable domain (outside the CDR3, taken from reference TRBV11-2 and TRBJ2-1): EAGVAQSPRYKIIEKRQSVAFWCNPISGHATLYWYQQILGQGPKLLIQFQNNGVVDDSQLPKDRFSAERLKGVDSTLKIQPAKLEDSAVYLCASSSPNTGGTNEQFFGPGTRLTVL.

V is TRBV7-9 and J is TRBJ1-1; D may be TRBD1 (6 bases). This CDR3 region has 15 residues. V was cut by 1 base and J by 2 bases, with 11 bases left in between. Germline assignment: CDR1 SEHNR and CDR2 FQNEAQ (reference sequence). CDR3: CASSLVGRGNTEAFF. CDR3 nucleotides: TGTGCCAGCAGCTTAGTTGGCAGGGGTAACACTGAAGCTTTCTTT.

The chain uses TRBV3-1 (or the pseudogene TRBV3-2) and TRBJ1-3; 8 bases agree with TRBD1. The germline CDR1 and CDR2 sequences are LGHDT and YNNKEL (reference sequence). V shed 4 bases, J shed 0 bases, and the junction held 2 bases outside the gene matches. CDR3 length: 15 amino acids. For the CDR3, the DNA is TGTGCCAGCAGCCGGGACAGGCTCTCTGGAAACACCATATATTTT. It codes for CASSRDRLSGNTIYF.

CDR3: CATSASGGERYEQYF. In DNA form, the CDR3 reads TGTGCCACCAGTGCTTCAGGGGGCGAACGCTACGAGCAGTACTTC. V is TRBV24-1 and J is TRBJ2-7, with 8 bases aligning to TRBD1. The length of the CDR3 is 15 residues. The V segment lost 5 bases and the J segment 3 bases; nucleotides outside the gene matches: 8. CDR1 KGHDR and CDR2 SFDVKD come from the germline V gene.

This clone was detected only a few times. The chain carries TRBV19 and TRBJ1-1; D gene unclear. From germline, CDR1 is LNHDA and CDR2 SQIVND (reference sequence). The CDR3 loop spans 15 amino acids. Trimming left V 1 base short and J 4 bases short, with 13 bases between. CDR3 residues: CASSIGDGGFTEAFF. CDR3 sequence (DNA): TGTGCCAGTAGTATAGGGGATGGCGGGTTCACTGAAGCTTTCTTT.

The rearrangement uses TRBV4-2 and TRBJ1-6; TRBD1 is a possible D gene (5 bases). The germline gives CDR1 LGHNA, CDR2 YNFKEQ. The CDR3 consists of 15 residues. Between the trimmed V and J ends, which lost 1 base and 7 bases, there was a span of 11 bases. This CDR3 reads CASSQGGGLNSPLHF. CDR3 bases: TGTGCCAGCAGCCAAGGGGGCGGCCTGAATTCACCCCTCCACTTT.

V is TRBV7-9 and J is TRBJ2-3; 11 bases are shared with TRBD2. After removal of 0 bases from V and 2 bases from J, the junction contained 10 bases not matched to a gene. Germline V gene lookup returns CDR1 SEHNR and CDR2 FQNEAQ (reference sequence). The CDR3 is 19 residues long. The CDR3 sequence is CASSLASLLAGVHTDTQYF. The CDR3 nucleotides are TGTGCCAGCAGCTTAGCGTCTTTACTAGCGGGGGTCCACACAGATACGCAGTATTTT.

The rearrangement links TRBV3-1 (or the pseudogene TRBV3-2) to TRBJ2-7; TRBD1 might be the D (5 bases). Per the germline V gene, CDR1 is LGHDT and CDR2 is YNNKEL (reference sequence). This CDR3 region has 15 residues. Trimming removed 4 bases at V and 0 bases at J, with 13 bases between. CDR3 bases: TGTGCCAGCAGCCCACCGTGGCAGGGCTCCTACGAGCAGTACTTC. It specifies CASSPPWQGSYEQYF.

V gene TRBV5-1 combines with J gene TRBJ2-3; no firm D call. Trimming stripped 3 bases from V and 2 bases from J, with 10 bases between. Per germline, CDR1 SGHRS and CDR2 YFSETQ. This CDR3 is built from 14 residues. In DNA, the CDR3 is TGCGCCAGCAGCTCCCTCGGAGCCACAGATACGCAGTATTTT. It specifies CASSSLGATDTQYF.

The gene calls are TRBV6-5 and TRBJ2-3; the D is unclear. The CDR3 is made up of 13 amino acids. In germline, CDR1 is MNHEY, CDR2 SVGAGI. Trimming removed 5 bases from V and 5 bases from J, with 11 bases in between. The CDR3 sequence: CASSPRPGDTQYF. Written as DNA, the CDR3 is TGTGCCAGCAGTCCCAGACCGGGAGATACGCAGTATTTT.

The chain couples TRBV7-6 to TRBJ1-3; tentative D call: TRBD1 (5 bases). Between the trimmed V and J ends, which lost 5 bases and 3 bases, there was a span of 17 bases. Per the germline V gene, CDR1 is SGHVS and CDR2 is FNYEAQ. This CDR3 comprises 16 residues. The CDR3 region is CASSAKSGRDGNTIYF. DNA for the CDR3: TGTGCCAGCAGCGCCAAATCTGGCAGGGATGGAAACACCATATATTTT. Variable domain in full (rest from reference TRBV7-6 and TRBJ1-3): GAGVSQSPRYKVTKRGQDVALRCDPISGHVSLYWYRQALGQGPEFLTYFNYEAQQDKSGLPNDRFSAERPEGSISTLTIQRTEQRDSAMYRCASSAKSGRDGNTIYFGEGSWLTVV.

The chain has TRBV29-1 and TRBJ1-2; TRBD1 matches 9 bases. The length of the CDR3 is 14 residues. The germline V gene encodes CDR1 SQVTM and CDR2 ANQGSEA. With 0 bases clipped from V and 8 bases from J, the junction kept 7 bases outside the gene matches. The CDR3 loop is CSVEEGQGRRGYTF. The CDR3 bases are TGCAGCGTTGAAGAGGGACAGGGTCGGCGAGGCTACACCTTC.

CDR3: CASSLNEGGPGEQYF. The CDR3 DNA is TGTGCCAGCTCACTAAACGAGGGAGGGCCGGGGGAGCAGTACTTC. The V gene is TRBV18, the J gene TRBJ2-7; TRBD2 matches 7 bases. Unmatched junction bases numbered 13, after V lost 4 bases and J lost 7 bases. In germline, CDR1 is KGHSH, CDR2 LQKENI. CDR3 size: 15 residues. Filled out from reference TRBV18 and TRBJ2-7, the complete variable domain reads NAGVMQNPRHLVRRRGQEARLRCSPMKGHSHVYWYRQLPEEGLKFMVYLQKENIIDESGMPKERFSAEFPKEGPSILRIQQVVRGDSAAYFCASSLNEGGPGEQYFGPGTRLTVT.

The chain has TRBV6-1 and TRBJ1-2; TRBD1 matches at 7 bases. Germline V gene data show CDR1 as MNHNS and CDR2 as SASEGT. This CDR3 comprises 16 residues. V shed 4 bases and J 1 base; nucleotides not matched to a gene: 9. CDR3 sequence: CASSGGTAIINYGYTF. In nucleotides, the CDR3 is TGTGCCAGCAGTGGGGGGACAGCTATAATTAACTATGGCTACACCTTC.

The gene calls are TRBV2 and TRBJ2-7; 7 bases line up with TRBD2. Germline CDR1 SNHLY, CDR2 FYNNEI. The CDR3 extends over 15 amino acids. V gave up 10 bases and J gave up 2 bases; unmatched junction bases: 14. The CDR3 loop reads CAITLTSGTTYEQYF. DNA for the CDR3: TGTGCCATCACCCTGACCTCCGGGACTACCTACGAGCAGTACTTC.

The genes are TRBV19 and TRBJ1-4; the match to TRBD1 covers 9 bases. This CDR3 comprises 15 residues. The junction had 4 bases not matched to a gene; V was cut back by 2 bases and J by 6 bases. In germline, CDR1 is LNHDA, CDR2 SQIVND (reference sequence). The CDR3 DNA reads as TGTGCCAGTAGTATACCCCGGACAGGGGATGAAAAACTGTTTTTT. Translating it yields CASSIPRTGDEKLFF. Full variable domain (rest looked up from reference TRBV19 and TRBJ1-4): DGGITQSPKYLFRKEGQNVTLSCEQNLNHDAMYWYRQDPGQGLRLIYYSQIVNDFQKGDIAEGYSVSREKKESFPLTVTSAQKNPTAFYLCASSIPRTGDEKLFFGSGTQLSVL.

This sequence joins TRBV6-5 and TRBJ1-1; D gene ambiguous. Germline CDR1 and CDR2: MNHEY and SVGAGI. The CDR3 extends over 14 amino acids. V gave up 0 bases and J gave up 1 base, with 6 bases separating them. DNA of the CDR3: TGTGCCAGCAGTTACTCGTGGGCGAACACTGAAGCTTTCTTT. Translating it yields CASSYSWANTEAFF.